The 14 T cell receptor beta chains below come from one sample, sequenced in a study of immune cell composition in non-small cell lung cancer. The method was immunoSEQ multiplex PCR; TCRdb's version includes in-frame clones alone and lacks a portion of them. Of thousands of clones listed, 82% were seen once; the top ten hold roughly 8.7%. Normal lung was taken at the farthest possible site, at least 3 cm from tumour. Sequenced sample: non-adjacent lung tissue. Receptors originate from a human donor with non-small cell lung cancer.

V and J are TRBV29-1 and TRBJ1-1, with 11 bases matching TRBD1. V lost 6 bases, J lost 4 bases, and 7 bases stayed unmatched. CDR1 and CDR2 from the germline V gene are SQVTM and ANQGSEA. The CDR3 extends over 14 amino acids. Here the CDR3 reads CSVAFGTGGTEAFF. For the CDR3, the DNA is TGCAGCGTAGCATTCGGGACAGGGGGCACTGAAGCTTTCTTT.

The rearrangement joins TRBV28 to TRBJ1-5; 7 positions agree with TRBD1. CDR3 length: 14 amino acids. CDR1 MDHEN and CDR2 SYDVKM come from the germline V gene. J lost 7 bases, V lost 5 bases, and 8 bases had no gene match. The chain's CDR3 is CASSLGQAGQPQHF. The CDR3 coding sequence is TGTGCCAGCAGTCTAGGACAGGCAGGGCAGCCCCAGCATTTT.

V usage is TRBV4-3 and J usage is TRBJ2-3; 11 bases are shared with TRBD1. Unmatched junction bases numbered 3, after V lost 4 bases and J lost 0 bases. The CDR3 is 16 residues long. Germline-derived CDR1 and CDR2 are LGHNA and YSLEER. The CDR3 DNA reads TGCGCCAGCAGCCCGGACAGGGGGCTTAGCACAGATACGCAGTATTTT. This translates into CASSPDRGLSTDTQYF.

This chain joins TRBV7-9 and TRBJ1-2; tentatively, D is TRBD1 (6 bases). The V gene's germline CDR1 is SEHNR and CDR2 FQNEAQ (reference sequence). The V gene lost 1 base and the J gene lost 4 bases, with 10 bases spanning the gap. CDR3 length: 14 residues. The CDR3 spells CASSLDGQLYGYTF. The CDR3 DNA reads TGTGCCAGCAGCTTAGACGGACAGCTCTATGGCTACACCTTC. Drawing the rest from reference TRBV7-9 and TRBJ1-2, the complete variable domain is DTGVSQNPRHKITKRGQNVTFRCDPISEHNRLYWYRQTLGQGPEFLTYFQNEAQLEKSRLLSDRFSAERPKGSFSTLEIQRTEQGDSAMYLCASSLDGQLYGYTFGSGTRLTVV.

The chain has TRBV5-6 and TRBJ1-6, with D unresolved. V was shortened by 2 bases and J by 13 bases, with 16 bases between the two germline ends. Per the germline V gene, CDR1 is SGHDT and CDR2 is YYEEEE. The CDR3 spans 14 residues. As DNA, the CDR3 is TGTGCCAGCAGCTTAAAACTCGAATTTTCCCCCCTCCACTTT. Its translation is CASSLKLEFSPLHF.

This clone has more than one count but fewer than ten. The chain is built from TRBV5-1 and TRBJ1-5; 11 bases align to TRBD1. The CDR3 runs 15 residues. Germline CDR1 and CDR2: SGHRS and YFSETQ. V was clipped by 6 bases and J by 3 bases; unmatched bases: 5. CDR3 region: CASKPGQGDNQPQHF. The CDR3 DNA reads as TGCGCCAGCAAGCCGGGACAGGGGGACAATCAGCCCCAGCATTTT.

The chain employs TRBV7-2 and TRBJ2-7; no reliable D call. The CDR3 is made up of 11 amino acids. Trimming removed 5 bases from V and 3 bases from J, with 5 bases in between. CDR1 and CDR2 (germline): SGHTA, FQGNSA. In DNA form, the CDR3 reads TGTGCCAGCAGCCCACACTACGAGCAGTACTTC. This sequence encodes CASSPHYEQYF.

CDR3 sequence (DNA): TGTGCCAGCAGTTACGGGACTAGCGGGATATACGAGCAGTACTTC. It yields the protein CASSYGTSGIYEQYF. This chain joins TRBV6-5 and TRBJ2-7; 13 bases align to TRBD2. The V segment lost 2 bases and the J segment 4 bases; nucleotides outside the gene matches: 2. The germline CDR1 and CDR2 sequences are MNHEY and SVGAGI. CDR3 size: 15 residues.

V and J are TRBV4-3 and TRBJ2-3, with TRBD1 matching 8 bases. Germline V gene lookup returns CDR1 LGHNA and CDR2 YSLEER. Trimming took 5 bases from V and 8 from J; bases not matched to a gene: 9. The CDR3 length is 14 residues. CDR3 sequence: CASSVDRDRGTQYF. Written as DNA, the CDR3 is TGCGCCAGCAGCGTGGACAGGGACCGGGGTACGCAGTATTTT.

The chain joins TRBV7-2 to TRBJ1-2, with TRBD1 matching 8 bases. The CDR3 is 14 residues long. The J segment lost 4 bases and the V segment lost 5 bases, leaving 6 bases of the junction unmatched. Germline lookup yields CDR1 SGHTA and CDR2 FQGNSA. In DNA, the CDR3 is TGTGCCAGCAGCCTCATACAGGGGGTCTATGGCTACACCTTC. As protein: CASSLIQGVYGYTF.

The chain is built from TRBV7-8 and TRBJ1-4; D call uncertain. Germline V lookup: CDR1 SGHVS, CDR2 FQNEAQ. V dropped 5 bases and J dropped 0 bases, with 10 bases sitting between them. The CDR3 loop spans 15 amino acids. Here the CDR3 reads CASSTRRATNEKLFF. The CDR3, as DNA: TGTGCCAGCAGCACTCGACGGGCAACTAATGAAAAACTGTTTTTT.

CDR3 nucleotides: TGTGCCAGCAGTTCCTATCCCGGGCAAGAGACCCAGTACTTC. Encoded protein: CASSSYPGQETQYF. The chain employs TRBV28 and TRBJ2-5, with D hard to call. The germline CDR1 and CDR2 sequences are MDHEN and SYDVKM. The CDR3 has 14 residues. Trimming removed 4 bases from V and 2 bases from J, with 11 bases in between.

V and J are TRBV7-2 and TRBJ2-5; 7 bases are a match to TRBD2. The germline V gene encodes CDR1 SGHTA and CDR2 FQGNSA. There are 15 residues in the CDR3. The V gene end was trimmed by 3 bases and the J gene end by 5 bases; junction bases not matched to a gene: 9. The chain's CDR3 is CASSFGGSSRETQYF. The CDR3 DNA follows: TGTGCCAGCAGCTTCGGCGGGAGTAGCAGGGAGACCCAGTACTTC.

This chain uses TRBV18 with TRBJ1-6, with a weak D call TRBD1 (6 bases). V shed 2 bases and J shed 6 bases, with 8 bases lying between them. Per the germline V gene, CDR1 is KGHSH and CDR2 is LQKENI. The CDR3 extends over 14 amino acids. CDR3 in amino acids: CASSPEQGNSPLHF. The CDR3 DNA is TGTGCCAGCTCACCAGAACAGGGTAATTCACCCCTCCACTTT.